The 13 T cell receptor beta chains presented below share a single source sample, sequenced in a study of blood T cell repertoires in COVID-19. Using immunoSEQ multiplex PCR, the repertoire was profiled, and TCRdb retains in-frame clones only, with some absent. The table includes tens of thousands of clones, approximately 81% detected once. The source material was peripheral blood. These receptors were collected from a woman in her seventies with acute or convalescent COVID-19.

The V gene is TRBV9, the J gene TRBJ2-3; weak D call: TRBD1 (5 bases). CDR3 length: 16 amino acids. Between the trimmed V and J ends, which lost 0 bases and 6 bases, there was a span of 17 bases. Germline CDR1 is SGDLS and CDR2 is YYNGEE. Written as DNA, the CDR3 is TGTGCCAGCAGCGTAGGGGGCGACAGACTCGAGGATACGCAGTATTTT. Translated: CASSVGGDRLEDTQYF.

The chain uses TRBV2 and TRBJ1-3, with TRBD1 matching over 8 bases. With V trimmed by 9 bases and J by 0 bases, 10 bases remained unmatched. CDR1 and CDR2 from the germline V gene are SNHLY and FYNNEI. The CDR3 spans 16 residues. The CDR3, as DNA: TGTGCCAGTGTACAGAAGACAGGGGTCTCTGGAAACACCATATATTTT. Protein sequence: CASVQKTGVSGNTIYF. Based on the CDR3 plus reference TRBV2 and TRBJ1-3, the full variable domain is EPEVTQTPSHQVTQMGQEVILRCVPISNHLYFYWYRQILGQKVEFLVSFYNNEISEKSEIFDDQFSVERPDGSNFTLKIRSTKLEDSAMYFCASVQKTGVSGNTIYFGEGSWLTVV.

The V and J genes are TRBV11-2 and TRBJ2-1; 8 nucleotides agree with TRBD2. The CDR3 length is 15 residues. Germline V gives CDR1 SGHAT, CDR2 FQNNGV. Losses at the gene ends were 4 bases for V and 4 bases for J; bases not matched to a gene: 6. The CDR3 here is CASSSLAGFYNEQFF. The CDR3 nucleotides are TGTGCCAGCAGCTCGCTAGCGGGTTTTTACAATGAGCAGTTCTTC.

This sequence joins TRBV5-5 and TRBJ2-5, with D possibly TRBD1 on 5 matching bases. Germline CDR1 SGHKS, CDR2 YYEKEE (reference sequence). V dropped 0 bases and J dropped 7 bases, with 13 bases sitting between them. This CDR3 has 14 amino acids. The CDR3 coding sequence is TGTGCCAGCAGCTTGGACCCAGGGTCAGGGACCCAGTACTTC. Translating gives CASSLDPGSGTQYF.

The chain links TRBV19 to TRBJ2-2; weak D call: TRBD1 (6 bases). The CDR3 contains 14 residues. With 10 bases removed from V and 4 bases from J, the gap between germline ends came to 16 bases. Germline V gene data show CDR1 as LNHDA and CDR2 as SQIVND (reference sequence). For the CDR3, the DNA is TGTGCCATCTCCTCGGGACATCGCACCGGGGAGCTGTTTTTT. Encoded protein: CAISSGHRTGELFF.

The rearrangement uses TRBV6-2 or TRBV6-3 and TRBJ1-2; weak D call: TRBD1 (5 bases). Per the germline V gene, CDR1 is MNHEY and CDR2 is SVGEGT. V lost 0 bases and J lost 10, with 12 bases in between. The CDR3 spans 13 residues. Here the CDR3 DNA reads TGTGCCAGCAGTTACTCCATTGGGGGGAACTACACCTTC. Residues: CASSYSIGGNYTF.

This clone was observed a few times. The chain is built from TRBV4-1 and TRBJ1-2, with 7 bases that match TRBD1. V trimming: 1 base; J trimming: 0 bases; junction bases outside the gene matches: 2. The CDR3 is made up of 15 amino acids. Per germline, CDR1 MGHRA and CDR2 YSYEKL. The CDR3 sequence is CASSQGQGANYGYTF. The CDR3 nucleotides read TGCGCCAGCAGCCAAGGACAGGGTGCTAACTATGGCTACACCTTC.

Only one count was recorded for this clone. The rearrangement uses TRBV10-2 and TRBJ2-7; D might be TRBD2 (5 bases). The CDR3 extends over 14 amino acids. The germline V and J ends were trimmed by 3 bases and 6 bases, with 15 bases remaining between them. CDR1 and CDR2 from the germline V gene are WSHSY and SAAADI. The CDR3, as DNA: TGCGCCAGCAGTGAAACAGACTATTTGGGCGAGCAGTACGTC. Amino acids: CASSETDYLGEQYV.

The rearrangement joins TRBV15 to TRBJ2-3, with 8 bases matching TRBD2. Trimming removed 1 base from V and 6 bases from J; junction bases left unmatched: 3. Germline values: CDR1 LNHNV, CDR2 YYDKDF (reference sequence). This CDR3 is 14 amino acids long. CDR3 in amino acids: CATSRGLAQDTQYF. CDR3 DNA sequence: TGTGCCACCAGCAGAGGACTAGCGCAGGATACGCAGTATTTT. The full variable domain, completed using reference TRBV15 and TRBJ2-3, is DAMVIQNPRYQVTQFGKPVTLSCSQTLNHNVMYWYQQKSSQAPKLLFHYYDKDFNNEADTPDNFQSRRPNTSFCFLDIRSPGLGDTAMYLCATSRGLAQDTQYFGPGTRLTVL.

V and J are TRBV29-1 and TRBJ1-1, with D tentatively TRBD1 (5 bases). The V gene's germline CDR1 is SQVTM and CDR2 ANQGSEA. Trimming stripped 5 bases from V and 8 bases from J, with 9 bases between. CDR3 length: 10 residues. DNA for the CDR3: TGCAGCGTTAGCAACAGGGAAGCTTTCTTT. Protein: CSVSNREAFF.

Within the sample, this clone is medium-sized (0.01 to 0.1%). The chain carries TRBV7-8 and TRBJ1-1; TRBD1 matches at 7 bases. J was trimmed by 3 bases and V by 5 bases; bases with no gene match: 18. The CDR3 runs to 18 residues. CDR1 and CDR2 (germline): SGHVS, FQNEAQ. CDR3 in amino acids: CASSVPRTGSTVHTEAFF. The CDR3 bases are TGTGCCAGCAGCGTACCCAGGACAGGATCTACTGTTCACACTGAAGCTTTCTTT. The full variable domain, completed using reference TRBV7-8 and TRBJ1-1, is GAGVSQSPRYKVAKRGQDVALRCDPISGHVSLFWYQQALGQGPEFLTYFQNEAQLDKSGLPSDRFFAERPEGSVSTLKIQRTQQEDSAVYLCASSVPRTGSTVHTEAFFGQGTRLTVV.

The rearrangement links TRBV4-1 to TRBJ2-2, with 7 bases matching TRBD1. The CDR3 sequence is 15 residues long. J gave up 5 bases and V 0 bases, and 3 bases lay outside the gene matches. Germline-derived CDR1 and CDR2 are MGHRA and YSYEKL. CDR3 nucleotide sequence: TGCGCCAGCAGCCAAGAGAGGGGGCAAACCGGGGAGCTGTTTTTT. Its protein is CASSQERGQTGELFF.

The sample holds one count of this clone. The chain has TRBV9 and TRBJ2-7, with D possibly TRBD2 on 5 matching bases. Trimming stripped 0 bases from V and 4 bases from J, with 8 bases between. The length of the CDR3 is 13 residues. Germline V lookup: CDR1 SGDLS, CDR2 YYNGEE. The CDR3 loop reads CASSVGEGYEQYV. CDR3 bases: TGTGCCAGCAGCGTAGGTGAGGGTTACGAGCAGTACGTC.